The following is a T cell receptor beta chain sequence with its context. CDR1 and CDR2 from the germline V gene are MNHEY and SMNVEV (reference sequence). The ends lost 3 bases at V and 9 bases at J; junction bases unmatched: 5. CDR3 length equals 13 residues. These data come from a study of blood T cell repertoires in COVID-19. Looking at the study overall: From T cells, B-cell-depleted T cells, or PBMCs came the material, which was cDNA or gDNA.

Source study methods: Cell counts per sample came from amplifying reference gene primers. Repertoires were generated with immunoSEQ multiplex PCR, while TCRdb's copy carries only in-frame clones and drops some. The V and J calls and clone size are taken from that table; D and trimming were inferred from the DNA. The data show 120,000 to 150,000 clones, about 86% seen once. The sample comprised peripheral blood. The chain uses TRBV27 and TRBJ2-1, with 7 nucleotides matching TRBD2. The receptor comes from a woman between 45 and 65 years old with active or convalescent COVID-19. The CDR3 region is CASSFGVAGEQFF. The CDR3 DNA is TGTGCCAGCAGTTTTGGGGTAGCGGGTGAGCAGTTCTTC.